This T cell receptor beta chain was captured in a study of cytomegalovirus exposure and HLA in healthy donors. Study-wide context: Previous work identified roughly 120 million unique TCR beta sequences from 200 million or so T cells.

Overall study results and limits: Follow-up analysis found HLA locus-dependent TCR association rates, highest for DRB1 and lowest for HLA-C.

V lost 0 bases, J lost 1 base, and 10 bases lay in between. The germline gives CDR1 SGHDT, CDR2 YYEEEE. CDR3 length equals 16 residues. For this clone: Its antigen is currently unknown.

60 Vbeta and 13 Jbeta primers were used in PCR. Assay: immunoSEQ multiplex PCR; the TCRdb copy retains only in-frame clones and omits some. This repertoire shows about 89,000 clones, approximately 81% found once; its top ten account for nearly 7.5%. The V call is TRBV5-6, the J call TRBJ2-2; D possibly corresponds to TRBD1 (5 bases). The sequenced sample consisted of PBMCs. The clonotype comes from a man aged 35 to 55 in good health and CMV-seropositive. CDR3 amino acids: CASSLAQGVNTGELFF. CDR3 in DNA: TGTGCCAGCAGCTTGGCTCAAGGGGTGAACACCGGGGAGCTGTTTTTT.